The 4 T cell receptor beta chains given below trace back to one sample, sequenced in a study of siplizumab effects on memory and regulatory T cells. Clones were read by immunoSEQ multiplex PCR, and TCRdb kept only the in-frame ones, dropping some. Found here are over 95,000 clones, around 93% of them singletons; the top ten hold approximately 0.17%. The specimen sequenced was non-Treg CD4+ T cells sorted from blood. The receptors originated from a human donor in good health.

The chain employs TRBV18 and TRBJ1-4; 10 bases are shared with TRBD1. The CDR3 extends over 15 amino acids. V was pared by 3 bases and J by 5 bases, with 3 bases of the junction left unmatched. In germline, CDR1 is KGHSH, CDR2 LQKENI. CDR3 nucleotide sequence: TGTGCCAGCTCACCCGACAGGGGGCGAAATGAAAAACTGTTTTTT. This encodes CASSPDRGRNEKLFF.

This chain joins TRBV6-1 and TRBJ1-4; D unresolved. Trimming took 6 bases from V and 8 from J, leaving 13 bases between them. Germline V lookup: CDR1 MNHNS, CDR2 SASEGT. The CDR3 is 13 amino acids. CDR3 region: CASSRTLGEKLFF. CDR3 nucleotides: TGTGCCAGCAGCCGGACGCTTGGGGAAAAACTGTTTTTT.

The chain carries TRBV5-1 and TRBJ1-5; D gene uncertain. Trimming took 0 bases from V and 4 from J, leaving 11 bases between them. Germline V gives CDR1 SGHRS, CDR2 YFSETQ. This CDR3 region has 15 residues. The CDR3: CASSLDNPKNQPQHF. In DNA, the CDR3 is TGCGCCAGCAGCTTGGACAACCCCAAGAATCAGCCCCAGCATTTT.

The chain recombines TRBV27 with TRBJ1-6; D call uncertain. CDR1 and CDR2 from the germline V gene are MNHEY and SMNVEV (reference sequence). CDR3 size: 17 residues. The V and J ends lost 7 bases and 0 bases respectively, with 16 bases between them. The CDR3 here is CASTAAKGGSYNSPLHF. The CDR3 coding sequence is TGTGCCAGCACTGCCGCCAAGGGTGGCTCCTATAATTCACCCCTCCACTTT.